Listed below are T cell receptor beta chains from one sample, sequenced in a study of OX40 agonist ivuxolimab in advanced cancers. Profiling relied on immunoSEQ multiplex PCR, and the TCRdb table lists in-frame clones only, not all of them. The sample gives about 45,000 clones, over 70% of which show up once; more than 9% is in the top ten. Sequences were derived from CD4+ or CD8+ T cells sorted from blood, sampled in a trial of the OX40 agonist ivuxolimab. These receptors were collected from an adult with an advanced solid tumor such as melanoma, head and neck, liver or kidney cancer. Both conserved end residues are part of each CDR3. The D gene is left open where the match is weak. The size entry is marked missing in some rows and otherwise reads once, few, many or a size class.

>TRBV7-2|TRBJ1-5|TRBD1|.
TGTGCCAGCAGCCCTTCTCCGGGACAGATGTTCGGTCAGCCCCAGCATTTT
CASSPSPGQMFGQPQHF
>TRBV21-1|TRBJ2-7|.|once
TGTGCCAGCAAAAAAGGATGGCAGGCCTACGAGCAGTACTTC
CASKKGWQAYEQYF
>TRBV5-1|TRBJ2-7|.|.
TGCGCCAGCAGCTTGCAGGGGTCAATTGGCTACGAGCAGTACTTC
CASSLQGSIGYEQYF
>TRBV5-1|TRBJ1-2|TRBD1|.
TGCGCCAGCAGCTCGTCAGGGGGCGTTGACTATGGCTACACCTTC
CASSSSGGVDYGYTF
>TRBV18|TRBJ2-1|.|.
TGTGCCAGCTCGGCCAGTAGCTCCTACAATGAGCAGTTCTTC
CASSASSSYNEQFF
>TRBV6-1|TRBJ2-7|TRBD1|.
TGTGCCAGCAGTGAAGCCAGACAGGGGGGCCCCTCTTACGTCTACGAGCAGTACTTC
CASSEARQGGPSYVYEQYF
>TRBV4-2|TRBJ2-1|TRBD2|.
TGTGCCAGCAGCCCCACCGGGACTACCTACAATGAGCAGTTCTTC
CASSPTGTTYNEQFF
>TRBV5-4|TRBJ1-5|.|.
TGTGCCAGCAGCTTGGAGTACAATCAGCCCCAGCATTTT
CASSLEYNQPQHF
>TRBV10-3|TRBJ2-5|.|.
TGTGCCATCAGCTACACCCAAGAGACCCAGTACTTC
CAISYTQETQYF
>TRBV6-6|TRBJ1-4|.|.
TGTGCCAGCAGTTACCCCTCGGAAAAACTGTTTTTT
CASSYPSEKLFF
>TRBV5-4|TRBJ1-1|.|.
TGTGCCAGCATACCGGGGGGCAGCAACACTGAAGCTTTCTTT
CASIPGGSNTEAFF
>TRBV2|TRBJ2-2|.|.
TGTGCCAGCACCCCGTGGGGGGAGAACACCGGGGAGCTGTTTTTT
CASTPWGENTGELFF
>TRBV30|TRBJ2-2|.|.
TGTGCCTGGAGTGTAGGGAGAACACTCCCGCCGAACACCGGGGAGCTGTTTTTT
CAWSVGRTLPPNTGELFF
>TRBV9|TRBJ1-1|.|.
TGTGCCAGCAGCGTAAGAGGACACCTGAACACTGAAGCTTTCTTT
CASSVRGHLNTEAFF
>TRBV19|TRBJ2-4|TRBD2|.
TGTGCCAGTAGTATTGGCGTCGGGAGGGCCGATAACATTCAGTACTTC
CASSIGVGRADNIQYF
>TRBV14|TRBJ2-6|.|.
TGTGCCAGCAGCCCCTACCAGAGGGCTGGGGCCAACGTCCTGACTTTC
CASSPYQRAGANVLTF
>TRBV7-2|TRBJ1-5|.|.
TGTGCCAGCAGCCAAGGGGGGGGCGCGGGTCAGCCCCAGCATTTT
CASSQGGGAGQPQHF
>TRBV19|TRBJ2-6|TRBD2|.
TGTGCCAGTAGTTCGCCGGGACTAGCTAGCGGGGCCAACGTCCTGACTTTC
CASSSPGLASGANVLTF
>TRBV29-1|TRBJ1-2|.|.
TGCAGCGTTGAAGACAGCCAGGGTCCCTATGGCTACACCTTC
CSVEDSQGPYGYTF
>TRBV28|TRBJ2-1|.|.
TGTGCCAGCGGGCCACAGGGGACTCTTAACAATGAGCAGTTCTTC
CASGPQGTLNNEQFF
>TRBV5-4|TRBJ1-5|.|.
TGTGCCAGCAGTACCTTCCATAGAGGAGATCAGCCCCAGCATTTT
CASSTFHRGDQPQHF
>TRBV30|TRBJ2-3|.|.
TGTGCCTGGAGTCCGGTTGGGGGCACAGATACGCAGTATTTT
CAWSPVGGTDTQYF
>TRBV29-1|TRBJ2-7|TRBD2|.
TGCAGCGCTCACGTAGCGGGAAGGTACGAGCAGTACTTC
CSAHVAGRYEQYF
>TRBV18|TRBJ2-7|TRBD2|.
TGTGCCAGCTCACCACCGTCTAGCGGGAGTGGGGAGCAGTACTTC
CASSPPSSGSGEQYF
>TRBV10-1|TRBJ2-7|TRBD2|.
TGCGCCAGCAGTGACCGGCTAGCGGGAGCCTACGAGCAGTACTTC
CASSDRLAGAYEQYF
>TRBV6-6|TRBJ1-1|.|.
TGTGCCAGCAGTGAGACAGGATTCGGCACTGAAGCTTTCTTT
CASSETGFGTEAFF
>TRBV10-3|TRBJ2-7|TRBD2|few
TGTGCCATCAGTGAGGGGACTAGCCAGTCCTACGAGCAGTACTTC
CAISEGTSQSYEQYF
>TRBV10-3|TRBJ2-1|TRBD2|.
TGTGCCATCAGTGTTTCTCCAAGCGGGGCCCTCAATGAGCAGTTCTTC
CAISVSPSGALNEQFF
>TRBV19|TRBJ1-6|.|.
TGTGCCAGTAGGGTGGACTTGTCGTCCTATAATTCACCCCTCCACTTT
CASRVDLSSYNSPLHF
>TRBV1|TRBJ2-3|.|.
TGCACCAGCAGCCAAGATAGGGACTGCGGGGATACGCAGTATTTT
CTSSQDRDCGDTQYF